Below, 15 T cell receptor beta chains from the same sample are listed, as sequenced in a study of shared clonotypes between healthy human individuals. Some clones are missing from TCRdb's copy, which holds only in-frame ones; the method was immunoSEQ multiplex PCR. Seen here are about 2 million clones, approximately 94% observed once, and the top ten hold roughly 1%. Cells designated naive CD8 were CD45RO-negative and were positively selected for CCR7, with terminally differentiated effector memory CD45RA+ cells excluded. Sequencing input: naive CD8+ T cells sorted from blood. The receptors were sampled from a man aged 18 to 30 in good health.

There are a few counts of this clone. In the same sample, other DNA sequences code for this CDR3. The chain employs TRBV27 and TRBJ2-7; 9 bases fit TRBD1. This CDR3 is built from 14 residues. With 5 bases clipped from V and 3 bases from J, the junction kept 5 bases outside the gene matches. Germline-derived CDR1 and CDR2 are MNHEY and SMNVEV (reference sequence). CDR3: CASSPGQGLYEQYF. CDR3 bases: TGTGCCAGCAGTCCCGGACAGGGGCTCTACGAGCAGTACTTC.

The CDR3 spells CASSSPGGGTDTQYF. DNA of the CDR3: TGTGCCAGCAGCTCACCTGGAGGGGGGACAGATACGCAGTATTTT. The rearrangement links TRBV11-1 to TRBJ2-3; D may match TRBD1 or TRBD2 (6 bases each). V was trimmed by 4 bases and J by 3 bases, leaving 14 bases between them. This CDR3 has 15 residues. Germline V CDR1 and CDR2: SGHAT, FQDESV (reference sequence).

The CDR3 sequence is CASSLSGSEQFF. The CDR3 bases are TGTGCCAGCAGTTTATCGGGGTCTGAGCAGTTCTTC. The chain employs TRBV27 and TRBJ2-1; D gene uncertain. The CDR3 extends over 12 amino acids. CDR1 MNHEY and CDR2 SMNVEV come from the germline V gene (reference sequence). V shed 0 bases and J shed 9 bases, with 6 bases lying between them.

This sequence joins TRBV2 and TRBJ2-1; 8 bases are a match to TRBD2. The ends lost 6 bases at V and 6 bases at J; junction bases unmatched: 4. CDR1 is SNHLY and CDR2 is FYNNEI in the germline V gene. This CDR3 contains 13 residues. CDR3 amino acids: CASRGLVPNEQFF. For the CDR3, the DNA is TGTGCCAGCAGGGGACTAGTGCCCAATGAGCAGTTCTTC.

This clone appeared once. The gene calls are TRBV30 and TRBJ2-5, with TRBD2 matching 10 bases. Trimming took 6 bases from V and 5 from J; bases not matched to a gene: 12. The germline V gene has CDR1 GTSNPN and CDR2 SVGIG (reference sequence). The CDR3 is 15 residues long. The CDR3 region is CACTPLAGDWETQYF. The DNA of the CDR3 is TGTGCCTGTACCCCTCTAGCGGGGGATTGGGAGACCCAGTACTTC.

The sample holds one count of this clone. V usage is TRBV28 and J usage is TRBJ2-2, with 8 bases identical to TRBD1. Germline V lookup: CDR1 MDHEN, CDR2 SYDVKM. The junction had 8 bases not matched to a gene; V was cut back by 7 bases and J by 7 bases. The CDR3 runs 14 residues. CDR3 in DNA: TGTGCCAGCATCGACAGGGGACCCATCGGGGAGCTGTTTTTT. Protein: CASIDRGPIGELFF. Filled out from reference TRBV28 and TRBJ2-2, the complete variable domain reads DVKVTQSSRYLVKRTGEKVFLECVQDMDHENMFWYRQDPGLGLRLIYFSYDVKMKEKGDIPEGYSVSREKKERFSLILESASTNQTSMYLCASIDRGPIGELFFGEGSRLTVL.

As for this clone: Its ends do not fully match the called genes, so a read error is possible. This chain joins TRBV5-5 and TRBJ1-5; D possibly corresponds to TRBD1 (5 bases). CDR3 length: 11 amino acids. The germline gives CDR1 SGHKS, CDR2 YYEKEE (reference sequence). In DNA form, the CDR3 reads TGTGCCAGCAGCTTTAGGCAGGGAAAGGATTTT. Amino acids: CASSFRQGKDF. Looking up the rest from reference TRBV5-5 and TRBJ1-5 gives the full variable domain: DAGVTQSPTHLIKTRGQQVTLRCSPISGHKSVSWYQQVLGQGPQFIFQYYEKEERGRGNFPDRFSARQFPNYSSELNVNALLLGDSALYLCASSFRQGKDFGDGTRLSIL.

The chain carries TRBV9 and TRBJ1-1; maybe TRBD1 (6 bases). Looked up from germline, CDR1 is SGDLS and CDR2 is YYNGEE. Trimming cost V 4 bases and J 1 base, with 11 bases left between them. The CDR3 totals 14 residues. The CDR3, as DNA: TGTGCCAGCAGCCCGGGGGGCGCGAACACTGAAGCTTTCTTT. Its translation is CASSPGGANTEAFF.

This rearrangement joins TRBV2 to TRBJ1-1; TRBD1 aligns across 7 bases. Germline CDR1 is SNHLY and CDR2 is FYNNEI. The V gene end was trimmed by 0 bases and the J gene end by 6 bases; junction bases not matched to a gene: 1. The CDR3 covers 13 residues. The CDR3: CASSEAQGSEAFF. In DNA form, the CDR3 reads TGTGCCAGCAGTGAAGCACAGGGGTCTGAAGCTTTCTTT.

In the case of this clone: The sample holds other DNA sequences that translate to the same CDR3. The V gene is TRBV7-9, the J gene TRBJ2-7, with D tentatively TRBD1 or TRBD2 (6 bases each). The CDR3 length is 13 residues. CDR1 and CDR2 from the germline V gene are SEHNR and FQNEAQ (reference sequence). With 1 base removed from V and 4 bases from J, the gap between germline ends came to 8 bases. The chain's CDR3 is CASSLGGGYEQYF. CDR3 DNA: TGTGCCAGCAGCTTAGGAGGGGGGTACGAGCAGTACTTC.

The rearrangement joins TRBV9 to TRBJ1-1, with a weak D call TRBD1 (5 bases). Germline CDR1 is SGDLS and CDR2 is YYNGEE. This CDR3 is 14 amino acids long. V lost 4 bases, J lost 3 bases, and 13 bases lay in between. The CDR3 reads CASSSEGQDTEAFF. The CDR3 coding sequence is TGTGCCAGCAGCTCAGAGGGGCAGGACACTGAAGCTTTCTTT.

For this clone: The sample contains more than one DNA sequence encoding this CDR3. V gene TRBV7-9 combines with J gene TRBJ2-3; 7 bases align to TRBD2. The CDR3 runs 15 residues. The J segment lost 0 bases and the V segment lost 5 bases, leaving 5 bases of the junction unmatched. The germline gives CDR1 SEHNR, CDR2 FQNEAQ (reference sequence). CDR3 sequence (DNA): TGTGCCAGCAGCCCGCGGGGGAGTAGCACAGATACGCAGTATTTT. Translation gives CASSPRGSSTDTQYF.

With respect to this clone: Other nucleotide sequences from this sample produce the same CDR3. The chain joins TRBV7-9 to TRBJ2-2; D gene unclear. V was shortened by 3 bases and J by 4 bases, with 3 bases between the two germline ends. The CDR3 runs 12 residues. The V gene's germline CDR1 is SEHNR and CDR2 FQNEAQ (reference sequence). The CDR3 sequence is CASSFLTGELFF. The CDR3 DNA is TGTGCCAGCAGCTTTCTCACCGGGGAGCTGTTTTTT.

In this sample, this clone turned up once. The chain recombines TRBV7-2 with TRBJ2-3; 8 bases are shared with TRBD1. Germline CDR1 SGHTA, CDR2 FQGNSA. V trimming: 4 bases; J trimming: 6 bases; junction bases outside the gene matches: 9. The length of the CDR3 is 15 residues. The CDR3 is CASSYRGITGDTQYF. CDR3 coding DNA: TGTGCCAGCAGCTACAGGGGGATAACAGGTGATACGCAGTATTTT.

Regarding this clone: Different DNA sequences within this sample yield the same CDR3. The V call is TRBV7-6, the J call TRBJ2-6; D not certain. V lost 1 base, J lost 0 bases, and 4 bases lay in between. The CDR3 runs 15 residues. Germline V gene lookup returns CDR1 SGHVS and CDR2 FNYEAQ. DNA for the CDR3: TGTGCCAGCAGCTTAGGCGGCTCTGGGGCCAACGTCCTGACTTTC. It is translated as CASSLGGSGANVLTF.